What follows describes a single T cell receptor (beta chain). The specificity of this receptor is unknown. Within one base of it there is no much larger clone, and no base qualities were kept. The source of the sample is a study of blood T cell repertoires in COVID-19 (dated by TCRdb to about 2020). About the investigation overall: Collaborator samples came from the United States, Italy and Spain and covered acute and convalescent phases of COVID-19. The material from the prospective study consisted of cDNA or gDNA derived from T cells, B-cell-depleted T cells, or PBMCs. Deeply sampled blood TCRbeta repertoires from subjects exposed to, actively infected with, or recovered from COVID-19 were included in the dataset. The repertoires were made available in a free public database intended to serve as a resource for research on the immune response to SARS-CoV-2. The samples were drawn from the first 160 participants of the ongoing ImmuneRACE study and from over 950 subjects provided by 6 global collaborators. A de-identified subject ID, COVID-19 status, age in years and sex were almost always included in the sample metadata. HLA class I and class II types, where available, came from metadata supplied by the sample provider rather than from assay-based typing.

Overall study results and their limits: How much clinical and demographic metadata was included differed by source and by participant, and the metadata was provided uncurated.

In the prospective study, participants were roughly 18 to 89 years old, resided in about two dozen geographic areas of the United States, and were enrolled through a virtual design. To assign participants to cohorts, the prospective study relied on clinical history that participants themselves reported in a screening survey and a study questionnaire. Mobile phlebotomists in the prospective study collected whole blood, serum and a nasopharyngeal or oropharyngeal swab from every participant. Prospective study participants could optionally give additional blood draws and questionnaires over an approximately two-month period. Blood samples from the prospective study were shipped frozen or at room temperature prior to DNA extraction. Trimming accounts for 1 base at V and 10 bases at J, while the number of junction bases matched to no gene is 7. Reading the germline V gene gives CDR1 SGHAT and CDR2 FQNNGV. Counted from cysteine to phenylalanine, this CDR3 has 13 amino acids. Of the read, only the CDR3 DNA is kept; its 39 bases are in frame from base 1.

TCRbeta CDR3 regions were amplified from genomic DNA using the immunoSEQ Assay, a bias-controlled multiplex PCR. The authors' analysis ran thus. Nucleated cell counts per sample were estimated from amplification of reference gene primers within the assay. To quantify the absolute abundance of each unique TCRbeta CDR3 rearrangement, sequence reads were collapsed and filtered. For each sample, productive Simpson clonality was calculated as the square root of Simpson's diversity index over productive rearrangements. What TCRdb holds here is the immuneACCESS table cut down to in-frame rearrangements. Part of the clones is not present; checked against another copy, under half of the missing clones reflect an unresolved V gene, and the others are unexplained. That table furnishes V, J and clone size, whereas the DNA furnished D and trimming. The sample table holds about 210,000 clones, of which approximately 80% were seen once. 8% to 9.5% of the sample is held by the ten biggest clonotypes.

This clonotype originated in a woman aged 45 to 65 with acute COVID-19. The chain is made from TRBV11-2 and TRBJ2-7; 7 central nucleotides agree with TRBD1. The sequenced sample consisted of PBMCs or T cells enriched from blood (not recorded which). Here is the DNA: TGTGCCAGCAGCTTAGTATATAGGGACAGACAGTACTTC. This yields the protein CASSLVYRDRQYF.